This T cell receptor beta chain was identified during a study of blood T cell repertoires in COVID-19. Study overall: Both acute and convalescent COVID-19 samples were obtained from the United States, Italy and Spain. T cells, B-cell-depleted T cells, or PBMCs supplied cDNA or gDNA.

Per the authors' pipeline: Amplification from reference gene primers served as the basis for estimated nucleated cell counts. TCRdb's copy holds only in-frame clones and misses some; the assay was immunoSEQ multiplex PCR. V, J and clone size are taken as reported in that table, and D and trimming were inferred from the DNA itself. The sample shows roughly 230,000 clones, around four fifths of them seen only once. This CDR3 is built from 16 residues. Germline V CDR1 and CDR2: SGHTA, FQGNSA. V lost 0 bases, J lost 4 bases, and 3 bases stayed unmatched. The rearrangement uses TRBV7-2 and TRBJ2-3, with 11 positions matching TRBD2. Sequenced sample: peripheral blood. This sequence originates from a middle-aged man with active or convalescent COVID-19. CDR3 DNA sequence: TGTGCCAGCAGCTTAGCTAGCGGGAGGGCCCCAGATACGCAGTATTTT. Its protein product is CASSLASGRAPDTQYF.